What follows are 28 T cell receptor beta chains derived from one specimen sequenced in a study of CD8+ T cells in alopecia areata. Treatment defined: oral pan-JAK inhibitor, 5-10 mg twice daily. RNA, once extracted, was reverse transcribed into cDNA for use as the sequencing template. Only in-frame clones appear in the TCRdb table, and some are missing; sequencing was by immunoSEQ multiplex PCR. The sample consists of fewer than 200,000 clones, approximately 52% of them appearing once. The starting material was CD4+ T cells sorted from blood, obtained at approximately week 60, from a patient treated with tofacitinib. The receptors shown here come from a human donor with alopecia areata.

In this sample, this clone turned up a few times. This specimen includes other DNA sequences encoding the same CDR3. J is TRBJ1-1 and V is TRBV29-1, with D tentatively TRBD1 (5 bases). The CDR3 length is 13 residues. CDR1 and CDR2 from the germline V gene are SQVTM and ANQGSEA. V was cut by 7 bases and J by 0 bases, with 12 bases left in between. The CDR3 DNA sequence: TGCAGCGCAAGGGACGGACTGAACACTGAAGCTTTCTTT. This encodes CSARDGLNTEAFF. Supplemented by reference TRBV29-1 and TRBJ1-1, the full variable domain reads SAVISQKPSRDICQRGTSLTIQCQVDSQVTMMFWYRQQPGQSLTLIATANQGSEATYESGFVIDKFPISRPNLTFSTLTVSNMSPEDSSIYLCSARDGLNTEAFFGQGTRLTVV.

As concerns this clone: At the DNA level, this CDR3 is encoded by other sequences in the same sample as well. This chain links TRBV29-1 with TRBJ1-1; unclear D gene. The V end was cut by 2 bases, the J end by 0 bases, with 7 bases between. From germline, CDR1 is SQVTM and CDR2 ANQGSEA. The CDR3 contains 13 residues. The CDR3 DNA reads TGCAGCGTTGAACGGCGGATGAACACTGAAGCTTTCTTT. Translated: CSVERRMNTEAFF.

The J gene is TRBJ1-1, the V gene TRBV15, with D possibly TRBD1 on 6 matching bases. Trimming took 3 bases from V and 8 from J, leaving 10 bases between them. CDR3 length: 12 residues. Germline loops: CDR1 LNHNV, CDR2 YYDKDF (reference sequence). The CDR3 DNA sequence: TGTGCCACCAGCAGCAGAGGGGGGGAAGCTTTCTTT. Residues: CATSSRGGEAFF.

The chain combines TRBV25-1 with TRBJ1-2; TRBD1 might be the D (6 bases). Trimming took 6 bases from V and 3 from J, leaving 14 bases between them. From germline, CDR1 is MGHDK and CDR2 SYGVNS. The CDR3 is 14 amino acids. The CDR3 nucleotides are TGTGCCAGCAGCGAGGGGGGCTCGTACTATGGCTACACCTTC. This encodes CASSEGGSYYGYTF.

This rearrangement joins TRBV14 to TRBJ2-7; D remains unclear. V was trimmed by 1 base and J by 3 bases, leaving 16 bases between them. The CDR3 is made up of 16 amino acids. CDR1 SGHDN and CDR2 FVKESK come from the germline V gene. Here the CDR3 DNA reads TGTGCCAGCAGCCAAGTCAGAAGGGCAGGCATCTACGAGCAGTACTTC. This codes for CASSQVRRAGIYEQYF.

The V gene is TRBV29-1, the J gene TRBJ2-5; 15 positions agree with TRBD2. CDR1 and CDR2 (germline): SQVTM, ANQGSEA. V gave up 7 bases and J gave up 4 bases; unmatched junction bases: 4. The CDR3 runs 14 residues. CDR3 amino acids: CSARTSGGAETQYF. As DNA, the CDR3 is TGCAGCGCTCGGACTAGCGGGGGGGCAGAGACCCAGTACTTC.

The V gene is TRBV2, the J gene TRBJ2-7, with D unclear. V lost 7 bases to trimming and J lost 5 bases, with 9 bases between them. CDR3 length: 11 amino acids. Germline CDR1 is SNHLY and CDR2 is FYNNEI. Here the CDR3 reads CASTPGHEQYF. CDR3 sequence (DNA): TGTGCCAGCACCCCAGGACACGAGCAGTACTTC.

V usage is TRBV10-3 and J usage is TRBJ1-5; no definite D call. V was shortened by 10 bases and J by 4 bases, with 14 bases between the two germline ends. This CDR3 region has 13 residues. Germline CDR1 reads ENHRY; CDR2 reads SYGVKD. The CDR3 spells CATVGSLNQPQHF. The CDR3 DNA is TGTGCCACCGTAGGCAGCCTTAATCAGCCCCAGCATTTT.

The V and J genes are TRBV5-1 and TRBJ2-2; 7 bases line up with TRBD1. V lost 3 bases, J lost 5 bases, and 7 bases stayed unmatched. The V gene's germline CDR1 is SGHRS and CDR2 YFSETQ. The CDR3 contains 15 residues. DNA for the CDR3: TGCGCCAGCAGCTCAAGGGACAGCACAACCGGGGAGCTGTTTTTT. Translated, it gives CASSSRDSTTGELFF.

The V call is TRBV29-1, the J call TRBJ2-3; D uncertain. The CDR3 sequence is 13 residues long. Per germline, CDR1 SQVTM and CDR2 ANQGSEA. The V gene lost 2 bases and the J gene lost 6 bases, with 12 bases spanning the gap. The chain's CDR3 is CSVETQLTDTQYF. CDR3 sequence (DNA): TGCAGCGTTGAAACTCAGTTGACGGATACGCAGTATTTT.

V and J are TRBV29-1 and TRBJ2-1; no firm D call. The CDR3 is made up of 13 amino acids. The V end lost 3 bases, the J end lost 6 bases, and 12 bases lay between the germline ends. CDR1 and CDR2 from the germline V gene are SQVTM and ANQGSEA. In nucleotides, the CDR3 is TGCAGCGTTGATAATGGGGTTTCCAATGAGCAGTTCTTC. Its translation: CSVDNGVSNEQFF.

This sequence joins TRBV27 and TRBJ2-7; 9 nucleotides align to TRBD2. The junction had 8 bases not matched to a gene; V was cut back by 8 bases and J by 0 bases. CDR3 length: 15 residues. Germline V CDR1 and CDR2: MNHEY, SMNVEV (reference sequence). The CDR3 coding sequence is TGTGCCAGCCGCGGTAGCGGGGGCCTCTCCTACGAGCAGTACTTC. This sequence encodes CASRGSGGLSYEQYF.

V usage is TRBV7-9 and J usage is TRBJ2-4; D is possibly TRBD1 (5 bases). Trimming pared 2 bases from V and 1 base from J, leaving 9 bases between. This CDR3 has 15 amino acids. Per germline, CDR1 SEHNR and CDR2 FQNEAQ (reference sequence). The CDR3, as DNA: TGTGCCAGCAGCTTACAGGGTAGCGCCAAAAACATTCAGTACTTC. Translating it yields CASSLQGSAKNIQYF.

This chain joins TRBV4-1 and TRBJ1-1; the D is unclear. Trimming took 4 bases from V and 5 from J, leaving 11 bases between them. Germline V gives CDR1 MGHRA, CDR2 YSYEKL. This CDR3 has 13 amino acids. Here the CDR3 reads CASSLTRRTEAFF. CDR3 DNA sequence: TGCGCCAGCAGCCTAACCCGGAGGACTGAAGCTTTCTTT.

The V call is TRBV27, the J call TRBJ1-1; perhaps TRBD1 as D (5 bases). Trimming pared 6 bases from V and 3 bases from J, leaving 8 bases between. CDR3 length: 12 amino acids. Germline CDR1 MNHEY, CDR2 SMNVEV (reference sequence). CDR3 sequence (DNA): TGTGCCAGCAGCCGAGGGGACACTGAAGCTTTCTTT. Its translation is CASSRGDTEAFF.

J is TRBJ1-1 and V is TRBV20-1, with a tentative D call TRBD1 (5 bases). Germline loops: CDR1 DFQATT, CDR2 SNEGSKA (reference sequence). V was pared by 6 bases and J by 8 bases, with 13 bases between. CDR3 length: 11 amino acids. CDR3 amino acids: CSAIGGVEAFF. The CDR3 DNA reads TGCAGTGCAATCGGGGGTGTAGAAGCTTTCTTT.

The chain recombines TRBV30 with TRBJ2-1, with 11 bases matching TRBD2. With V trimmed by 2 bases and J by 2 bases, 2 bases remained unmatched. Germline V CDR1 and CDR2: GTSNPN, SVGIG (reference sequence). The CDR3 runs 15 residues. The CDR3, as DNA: TGTGCCTGGAGTAGACTAGCGGGGCCCTACAATGAGCAGTTCTTC. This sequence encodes CAWSRLAGPYNEQFF.

The CDR3 sequence: CSVKAGAHEQFF. DNA for the CDR3: TGCAGCGTTAAAGCGGGGGCCCATGAGCAGTTCTTC. This chain uses TRBV29-1 with TRBJ2-1; 8 nucleotides align to TRBD2. Looked up from germline, CDR1 is SQVTM and CDR2 is ANQGSEA. V lost 5 bases and J lost 8; bases outside the gene matches: 5. The CDR3 runs 12 residues.

DNA for the CDR3: TGTGCCAGCAGTGAAGTTGTGGGGGTAAGGGTGAGCACAGATACGCAGTATTTT. Translated, it gives CASSEVVGVRVSTDTQYF. The chain carries TRBV2 and TRBJ2-3; D is possibly TRBD1 or TRBD2 (5 bases each). Looked up from germline, CDR1 is SNHLY and CDR2 is FYNNEI. The V and J ends lost 1 base and 0 bases respectively, with 17 bases between them. The CDR3 consists of 18 residues.

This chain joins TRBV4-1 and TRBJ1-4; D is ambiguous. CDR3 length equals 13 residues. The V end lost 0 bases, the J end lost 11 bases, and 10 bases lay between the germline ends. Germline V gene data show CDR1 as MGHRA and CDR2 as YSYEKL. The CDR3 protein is CASSQDRMDKLFF. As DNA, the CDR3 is TGCGCCAGCAGCCAAGACCGGATGGACAAACTGTTTTTT.

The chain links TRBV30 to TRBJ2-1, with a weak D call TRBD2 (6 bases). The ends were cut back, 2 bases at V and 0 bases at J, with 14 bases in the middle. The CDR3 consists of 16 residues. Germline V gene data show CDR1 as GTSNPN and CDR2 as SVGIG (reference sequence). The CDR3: CAWSLGTLSSYNEQFF. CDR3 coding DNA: TGTGCCTGGAGTCTGGGGACTTTGAGCTCCTACAATGAGCAGTTCTTC.

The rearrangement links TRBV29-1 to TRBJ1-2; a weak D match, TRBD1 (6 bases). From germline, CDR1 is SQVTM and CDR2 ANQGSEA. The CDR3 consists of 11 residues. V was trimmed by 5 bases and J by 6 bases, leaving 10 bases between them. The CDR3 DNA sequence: TGCAGCGTTACAGGGATTGATGGCTACACCTTC. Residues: CSVTGIDGYTF. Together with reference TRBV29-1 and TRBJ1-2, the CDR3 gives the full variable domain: SAVISQKPSRDICQRGTSLTIQCQVDSQVTMMFWYRQQPGQSLTLIATANQGSEATYESGFVIDKFPISRPNLTFSTLTVSNMSPEDSSIYLCSVTGIDGYTFGSGTRLTVV.

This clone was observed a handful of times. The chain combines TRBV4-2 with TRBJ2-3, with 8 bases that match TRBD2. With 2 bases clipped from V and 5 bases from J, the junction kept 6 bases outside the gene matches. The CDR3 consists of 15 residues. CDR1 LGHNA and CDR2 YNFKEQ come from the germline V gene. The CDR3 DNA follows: TGTGCCAGCAGCCAAATAGCGGGGTTGGAAGATACGCAGTATTTT. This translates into CASSQIAGLEDTQYF.

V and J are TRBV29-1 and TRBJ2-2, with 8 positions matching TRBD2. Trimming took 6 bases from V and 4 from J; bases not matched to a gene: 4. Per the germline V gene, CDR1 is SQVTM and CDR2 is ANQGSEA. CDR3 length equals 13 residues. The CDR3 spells CSVLAEITGELFF. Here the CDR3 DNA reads TGCAGCGTACTAGCGGAGATCACCGGGGAGCTGTTTTTT.

This chain's CDR3 is CASLPRGGGTDTQYF. CDR3 sequence (DNA): TGTGCCAGCCTACCAAGGGGAGGTGGCACAGATACGCAGTATTTT. The rearrangement uses TRBV11-2 and TRBJ2-3; D possibly corresponds to TRBD2 (6 bases). The germline CDR1 and CDR2 sequences are SGHAT and FQNNGV. The CDR3 has 15 residues. Trimming removed 8 bases at V and 1 base at J, with 16 bases between.

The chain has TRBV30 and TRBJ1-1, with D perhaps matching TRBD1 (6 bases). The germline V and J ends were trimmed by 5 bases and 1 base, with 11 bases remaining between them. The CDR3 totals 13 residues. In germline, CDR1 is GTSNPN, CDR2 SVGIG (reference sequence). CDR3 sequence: CAWETGTNTEAFF. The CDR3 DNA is TGTGCCTGGGAGACAGGAACGAACACTGAAGCTTTCTTT.

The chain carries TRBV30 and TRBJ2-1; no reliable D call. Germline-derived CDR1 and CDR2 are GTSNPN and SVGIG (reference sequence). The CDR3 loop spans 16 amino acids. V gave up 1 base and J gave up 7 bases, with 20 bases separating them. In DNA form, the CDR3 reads TGTGCCTGGAGTGCGCGTCGAGTTGAGGTAGGGAATGAGCAGTTCTTC. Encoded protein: CAWSARRVEVGNEQFF.

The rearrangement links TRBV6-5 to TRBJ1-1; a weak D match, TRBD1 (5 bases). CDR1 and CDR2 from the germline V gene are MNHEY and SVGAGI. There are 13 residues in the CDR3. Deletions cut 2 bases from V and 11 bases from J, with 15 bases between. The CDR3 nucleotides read TGTGCCAGCAGTTACGAAGGGGAGCAAGGGGCTTTCTTT. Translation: CASSYEGEQGAFF.